In this sample, the clone carrying this T cell receptor beta chain turned up once. The source of the sample is a study of OX40 agonist ivuxolimab in advanced cancers. Study overall: Two cutaneous melanoma patients and one hepatocellular carcinoma patient, three in all, had partial responses.

The repertoire was sequenced with immunoSEQ multiplex PCR; TCRdb's copy has only in-frame clones and lacks some. This table holds tens of thousands of clones, 89% found once. The V end was cut by 6 bases, the J end by 1 base, with 9 bases between. This CDR3 comprises 13 residues. Germline-derived CDR1 and CDR2 are MNHNY and SVGAGI (reference sequence). The rearrangement joins TRBV6-6 to TRBJ1-2; D is undetermined. Sequencing was performed on CD4+ or CD8+ T cells sorted from blood, taken in a trial of the OX40 agonist ivuxolimab. This sequence was found in an adult with an advanced solid tumor such as melanoma, head and neck, liver or kidney cancer. The CDR3 nucleotides read TGTGCCAGCAGCCCCCAGAATAACTATGGCTACACCTTC. This gives the protein CASSPQNNYGYTF.